This TCR beta chain was sequenced in a study of blood T cell repertoires in COVID-19. Study background: Samples of COVID-19 (acute and convalescent) were obtained from the United States, Italy and Spain. Sources were T cells, B-cell-depleted T cells, or PBMCs; the material itself was cDNA or gDNA.

Under the authors' procedure: By means of reference gene primer amplification, nucleated cell counts were estimated. This table comes from immunoSEQ multiplex PCR, and its TCRdb copy is limited to in-frame clones, with some not included. The V and J calls and clone size are taken from that table; D and trimming were inferred from the DNA. Seen here are 200,000 to 250,000 clones, roughly 80% observed once, and the top ten hold around a sixth. The germline gives CDR1 LGHNA, CDR2 YSLEER. The CDR3 loop spans 14 amino acids. Trimming took off 1 base at V and 8 bases at J, with 14 bases between the two ends.

The chain links TRBV4-3 to TRBJ1-1; D ambiguous. The receptor comes from a woman at least 80 years old with active or convalescent COVID-19. What was sequenced was peripheral blood. CDR3 bases: TGCGCCAGCAGCCAAGGGGCAAGGACGGGGGAAGCTTTCTTT. Its translation is CASSQGARTGEAFF.